These 2 T cell receptor beta chains originate from one sample sequenced in a study of vaccination and CD4 T cells after COVID-19 (dated by TCRdb to 2021 to 2024). The library relied on PCR. The run used an Illumina iSeq 100. DNA from cultured CD4+ T cells was subjected to TCR sequencing with the Oncomine TCR Beta short-read assay at the Johns Hopkins FTIC core. Clones were called with MiXCR by TCRdb after fastp trimmed the public reads at Q25, and only in-frame beta chains were retained. Rows merge per CDR3 protein into single entries with the most common DNA and genes. This sample comprises 15,000 to 20,000 distinct CDR3 sequences, roughly 66% of them detected only once. The ten top clones hold over 8.5% of the sample. The intended sense of this specimen's treatment or condition label: approximately 9-day PBMC culture with coronavirus spike peptide pools or control peptides (ViraFEST assay). These TCRs are of unknown antigen specificity.

Sequencing input: CD4+ T cells from blood, cultured in vitro. The receptors were sampled from a human donor who had recovered from COVID-19.

In its sample, this clonotype was seen a few times. V usage is TRBV24-1 and J usage is TRBJ2-3; 9 positions match TRBD2. Trimming took 3 bases from V and 5 from J; bases not matched to a gene: 8. The CDR3 contains 16 residues. Per the germline V gene, CDR1 is KGHDR and CDR2 is SFDVKD. CDR3 in DNA: TGTGCCACCAGTGATCCGGGACTAGCCGCCAAAGATACGCAGTATTTT. Protein: CATSDPGLAAKDTQYF.

This clonotype has more than one count but fewer than ten. The V gene is TRBV19, the J gene TRBJ1-2; D may be TRBD1 (5 bases). Between the trimmed V and J ends, which lost 4 bases and 0 bases, there was a span of 12 bases. The CDR3 loop spans 15 amino acids. The V gene's germline CDR1 is LNHDA and CDR2 SQIVND (reference sequence). The CDR3 reads CASSKGGEANYGYTF. In nucleotides, the CDR3 is TGTGCCAGTAGTAAAGGAGGGGAGGCTAACTATGGCTACACCTTC. The whole variable domain, remainder taken from reference TRBV19 and TRBJ1-2, is DGGITQSPKYLFRKEGQNVTLSCEQNLNHDAMYWYRQDPGQGLRLIYYSQIVNDFQKGDIAEGYSVSREKKESFPLTVTSAQKNPTAFYLCASSKGGEANYGYTFGSGTRLTVV.